Below, one TCR beta chain is given with its context. Antigen: not known. Each CDR3 protein gets one entry in TCRdb, which reprocessed the 5' RACE reads and gives no DNA. In total, the table holds roughly 160,000 distinct CDR3 sequences. The CDR3 consists of 13 residues. Germline V gene data show CDR1 as MNHEY and CDR2 as SVGAGI. This entry belongs to a study of T cells expressing NK-cell markers. Findings and limits, study-wide: NKG2C+ dominant clonotypes from more than 5 donors made up roughly 1.0-7.5% of CD8+ T cells.

The origin of this receptor is a man aged 18-75 years in good health. The V gene is TRBV6-5, the J gene TRBJ1-3. Sequencing was performed on blood T cells: a sorted CD56 or NKG2C T cell subset, CD4+ or CD8+ T cells, or bulk PBMC T cells (not recorded which). The CDR3: CASSYSQGNTIYF.